This is a list of T cell receptor beta chains from one sample in a study of lymphopenia after photon versus proton radiotherapy. TCRdb's copy holds only in-frame clones and misses some; the assay was immunoSEQ multiplex PCR. Of tens of thousands of clones detected, 80% to 95% appear once; the ten largest clones hold about 16%. The sample here was peripheral blood, taken from a patient treated with photon-based radiotherapy. Source of these receptors: a man in his sixties with cholangiocarcinoma. Both conserved end residues are part of each CDR3. A D gene is named only where the DNA matches it firmly.

TRBJ2-1 | TRBV5-1 | TRBD2 | TGCGCCAGCAGCTTGGCCCTGTCAGCGGGGGGTTACAATGAGCAGTTCTTC | CASSLALSAGGYNEQFF
TRBJ1-6 | TRBV18 | TRBD1 | TGTGCCAGCTCACTCGGGACAGGCTCACCCCTCCACTTT | CASSLGTGSPLHF
TRBJ1-1 | TRBV28 | . | TGTGCCAGCAGTTTGGGGGGCAGGATCGACACTGAAGCTTTCTTT | CASSLGGRIDTEAFF
TRBJ1-4 | TRBV28 | . | TGTGCCAGCCGAACCGGGACGGGGAATGAAAAACTGTTTTTT | CASRTGTGNEKLFF
TRBJ2-6 | TRBV7-3 | . | TGTGCCAGCAGCTTAAGGGACGGCTTTTCCTCTGGGGCCAACGTCCTGACTTTC | CASSLRDGFSSGANVLTF
TRBJ2-1 | TRBV9 | TRBD1 | TGTGCCAGCAGCGTAGGACAGGGGAAAAACAATGAGCAGTTCTTC | CASSVGQGKNNEQFF
TRBJ2-5 | TRBV6-1 | . | TGTGCCAGCAGTGAAGCGGAGGCCCCAATTGGGACCCAGTACTTC | CASSEAEAPIGTQYF
TRBJ2-1 | TRBV28 | . | TGTGCCAGCAGTTTGGTATCCAGGGTAATCTACAATGAGCAGTTCTTC | CASSLVSRVIYNEQFF
TRBJ1-5 | TRBV30 | TRBD1 | TGTGCCTGGAGTGACCGGGACAGGGGAATTAGCAATCAGCCCCAGCATTTT | CAWSDRDRGISNQPQHF
TRBJ2-1 | TRBV9 | . | TGTGCCAGCAGCGACTTACCGACAGCCCTATATGAGCAGTTCTTC | CASSDLPTALYEQFF